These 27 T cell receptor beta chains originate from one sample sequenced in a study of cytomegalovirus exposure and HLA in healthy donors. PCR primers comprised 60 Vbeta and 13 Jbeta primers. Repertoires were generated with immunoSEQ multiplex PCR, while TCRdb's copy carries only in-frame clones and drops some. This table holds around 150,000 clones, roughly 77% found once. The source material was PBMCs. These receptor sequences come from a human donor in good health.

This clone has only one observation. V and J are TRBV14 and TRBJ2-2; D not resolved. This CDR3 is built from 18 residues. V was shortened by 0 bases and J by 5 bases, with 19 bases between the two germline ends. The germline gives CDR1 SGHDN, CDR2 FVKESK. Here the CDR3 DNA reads TGTGCCAGCAGCCAAGATCAGAGAACTCTCCGGCGGACCGGGGAGCTGTTTTTT. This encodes CASSQDQRTLRRTGELFF.

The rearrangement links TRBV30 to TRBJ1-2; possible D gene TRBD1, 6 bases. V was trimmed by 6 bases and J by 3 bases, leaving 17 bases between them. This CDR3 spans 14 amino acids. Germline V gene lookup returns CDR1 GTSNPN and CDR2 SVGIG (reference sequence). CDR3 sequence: CACFQGGYHYGYTF. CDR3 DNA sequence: TGTGCCTGTTTTCAAGGGGGATACCACTATGGCTACACCTTC.

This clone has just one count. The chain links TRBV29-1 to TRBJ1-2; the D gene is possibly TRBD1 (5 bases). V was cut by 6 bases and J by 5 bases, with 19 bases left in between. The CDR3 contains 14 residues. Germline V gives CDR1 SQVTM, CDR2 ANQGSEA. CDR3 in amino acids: CSVRGDRDFYGYTF. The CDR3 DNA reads TGCAGCGTACGGGGGGATCGCGATTTTTATGGCTACACCTTC.

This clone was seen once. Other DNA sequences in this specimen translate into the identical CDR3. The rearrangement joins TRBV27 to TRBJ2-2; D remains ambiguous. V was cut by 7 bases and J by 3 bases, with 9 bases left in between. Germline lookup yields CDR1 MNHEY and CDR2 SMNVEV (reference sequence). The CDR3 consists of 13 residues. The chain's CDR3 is CASTSGYTGELFF. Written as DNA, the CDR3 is TGTGCCAGCACCTCGGGTTACACCGGGGAGCTGTTTTTT.

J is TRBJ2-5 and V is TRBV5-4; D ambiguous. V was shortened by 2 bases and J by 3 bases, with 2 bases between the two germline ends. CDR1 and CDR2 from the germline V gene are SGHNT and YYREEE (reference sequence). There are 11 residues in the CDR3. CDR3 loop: CASSFEETQYF. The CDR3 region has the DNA TGTGCCAGCAGCTTCGAAGAGACCCAGTACTTC.

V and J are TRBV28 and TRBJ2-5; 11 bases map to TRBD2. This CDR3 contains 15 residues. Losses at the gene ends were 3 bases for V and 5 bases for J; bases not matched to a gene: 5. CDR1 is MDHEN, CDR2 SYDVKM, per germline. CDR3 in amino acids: CASSLGGLAEETQYF. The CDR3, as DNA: TGTGCCAGCAGTTTGGGGGGACTAGCGGAGGAGACCCAGTACTTC.

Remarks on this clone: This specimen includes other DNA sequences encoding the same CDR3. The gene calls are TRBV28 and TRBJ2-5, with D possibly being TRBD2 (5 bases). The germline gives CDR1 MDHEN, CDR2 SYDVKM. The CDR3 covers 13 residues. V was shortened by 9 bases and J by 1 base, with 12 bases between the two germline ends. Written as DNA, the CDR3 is TGTGCCAGTAGTACCGGGATCCAAGAGACCCAGTACTTC. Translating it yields CASSTGIQETQYF. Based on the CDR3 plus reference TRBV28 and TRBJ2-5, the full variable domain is DVKVTQSSRYLVKRTGEKVFLECVQDMDHENMFWYRQDPGLGLRLIYFSYDVKMKEKGDIPEGYSVSREKKERFSLILESASTNQTSMYLCASSTGIQETQYFGPGTRLLVL.

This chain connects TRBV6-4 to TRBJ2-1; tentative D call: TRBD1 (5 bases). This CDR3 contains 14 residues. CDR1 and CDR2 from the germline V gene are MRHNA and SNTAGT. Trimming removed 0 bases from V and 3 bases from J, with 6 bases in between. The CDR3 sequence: CASSDSDSYNEQFF. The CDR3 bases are TGTGCCAGCAGTGACTCTGACAGCTACAATGAGCAGTTCTTC.

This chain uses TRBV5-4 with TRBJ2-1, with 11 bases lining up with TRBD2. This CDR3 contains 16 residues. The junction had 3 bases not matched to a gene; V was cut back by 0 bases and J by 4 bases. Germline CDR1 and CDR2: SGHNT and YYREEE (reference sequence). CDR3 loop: CASSLGGLAGYNEQFF. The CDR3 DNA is TGTGCCAGCAGCTTGGGCGGACTAGCGGGTTACAATGAGCAGTTCTTC.

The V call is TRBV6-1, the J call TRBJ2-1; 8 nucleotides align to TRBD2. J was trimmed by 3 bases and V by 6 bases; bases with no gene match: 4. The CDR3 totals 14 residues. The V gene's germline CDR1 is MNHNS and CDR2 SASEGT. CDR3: CASRVAGLYNEQFF. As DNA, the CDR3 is TGTGCCAGCAGGGTAGCGGGGCTCTACAATGAGCAGTTCTTC.

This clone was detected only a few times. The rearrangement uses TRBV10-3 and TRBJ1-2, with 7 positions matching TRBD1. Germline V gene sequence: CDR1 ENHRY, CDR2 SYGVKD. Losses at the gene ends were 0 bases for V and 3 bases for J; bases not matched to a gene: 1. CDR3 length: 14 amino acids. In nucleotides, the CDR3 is TGTGCCATCAGTGAGTCGGGACAGCACTATGGCTACACCTTC. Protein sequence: CAISESGQHYGYTF.

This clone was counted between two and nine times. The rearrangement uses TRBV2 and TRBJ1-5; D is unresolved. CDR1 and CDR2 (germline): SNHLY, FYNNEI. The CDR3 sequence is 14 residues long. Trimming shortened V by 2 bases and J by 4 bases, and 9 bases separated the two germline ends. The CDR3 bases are TGTGCCAGCAGTGAATTCGGTGCGAATCAGCCCCAGCATTTT. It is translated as CASSEFGANQPQHF.

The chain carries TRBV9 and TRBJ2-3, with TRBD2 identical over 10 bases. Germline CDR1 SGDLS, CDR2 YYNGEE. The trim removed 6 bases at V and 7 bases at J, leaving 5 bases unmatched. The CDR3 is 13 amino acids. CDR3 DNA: TGTGCCAGCAAGAGCGGGGGGGCAAATACGCAGTATTTT. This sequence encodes CASKSGGANTQYF.

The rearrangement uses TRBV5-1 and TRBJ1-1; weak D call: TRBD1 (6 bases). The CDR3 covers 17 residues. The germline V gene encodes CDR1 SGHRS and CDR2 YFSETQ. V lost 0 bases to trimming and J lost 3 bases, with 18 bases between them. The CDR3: CASSLDGRGAGDTEAFF. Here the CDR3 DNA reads TGCGCCAGCAGCTTGGACGGGAGGGGGGCGGGCGACACTGAAGCTTTCTTT.

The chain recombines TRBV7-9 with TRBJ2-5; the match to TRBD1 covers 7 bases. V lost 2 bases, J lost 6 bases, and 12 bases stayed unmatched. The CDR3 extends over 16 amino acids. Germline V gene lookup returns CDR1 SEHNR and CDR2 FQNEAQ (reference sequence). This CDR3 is CASSLKRERQGQTQYF. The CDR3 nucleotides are TGTGCCAGCAGCTTAAAAAGGGAGAGACAGGGCCAGACCCAGTACTTC.

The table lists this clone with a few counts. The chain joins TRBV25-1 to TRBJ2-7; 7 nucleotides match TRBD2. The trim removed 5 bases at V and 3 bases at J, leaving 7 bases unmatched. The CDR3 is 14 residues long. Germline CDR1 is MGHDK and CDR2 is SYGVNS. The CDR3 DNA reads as TGTGCCAGCAGTCCCCGGGGAGGGATCTACGAGCAGTACTTC. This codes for CASSPRGGIYEQYF.

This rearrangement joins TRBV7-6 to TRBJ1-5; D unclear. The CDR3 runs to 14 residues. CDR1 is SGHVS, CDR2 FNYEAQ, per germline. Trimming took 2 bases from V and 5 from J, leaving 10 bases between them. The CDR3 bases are TGTGCCAGCAGCTTATATCTGTCAGATCAGCCCCAGCATTTT. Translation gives CASSLYLSDQPQHF.

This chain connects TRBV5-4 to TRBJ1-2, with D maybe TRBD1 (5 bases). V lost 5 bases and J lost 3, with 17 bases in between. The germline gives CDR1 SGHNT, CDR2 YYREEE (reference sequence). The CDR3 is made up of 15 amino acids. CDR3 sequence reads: CASRGGERGDYGYTF. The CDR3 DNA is TGTGCCAGCAGGGGAGGAGAGAGGGGCGACTATGGCTACACCTTC.

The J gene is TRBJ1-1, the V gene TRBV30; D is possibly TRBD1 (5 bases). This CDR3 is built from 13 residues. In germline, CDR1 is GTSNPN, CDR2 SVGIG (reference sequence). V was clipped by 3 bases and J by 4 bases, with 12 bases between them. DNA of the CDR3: TGTGCCTGGAGACAGGTGGAGGGCACTGAAGCTTTCTTT. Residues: CAWRQVEGTEAFF.

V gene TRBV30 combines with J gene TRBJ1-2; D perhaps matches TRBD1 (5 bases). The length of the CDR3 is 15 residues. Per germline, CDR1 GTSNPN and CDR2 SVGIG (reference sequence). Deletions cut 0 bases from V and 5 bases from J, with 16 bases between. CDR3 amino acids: CAWSVGSGTAYGYTF. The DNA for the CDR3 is TGTGCCTGGAGTGTGGGGTCAGGGACTGCTTATGGCTACACCTTC. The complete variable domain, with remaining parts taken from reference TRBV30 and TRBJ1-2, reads SQTIHQWPATLVQPVGSPLSLECTVEGTSNPNLYWYRQAAGRGLQLLFYSVGIGQISSEVPQNLSASRPQDRQFILSSKKLLLSDSGFYLCAWSVGSGTAYGYTFGSGTRLTVV.

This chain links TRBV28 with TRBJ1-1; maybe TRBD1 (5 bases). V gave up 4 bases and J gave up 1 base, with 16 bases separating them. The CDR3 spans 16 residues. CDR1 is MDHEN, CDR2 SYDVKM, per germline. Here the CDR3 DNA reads TGTGCCAGCAGTTGGTTCGTGGGGGGTGAGAACACTGAAGCTTTCTTT. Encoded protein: CASSWFVGGENTEAFF.

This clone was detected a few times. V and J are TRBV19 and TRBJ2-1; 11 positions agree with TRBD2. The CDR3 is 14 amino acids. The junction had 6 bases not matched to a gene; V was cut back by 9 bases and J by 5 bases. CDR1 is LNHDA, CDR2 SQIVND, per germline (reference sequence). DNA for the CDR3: TGTGCCAGCAAACTAGCGGGGGCACACAATGAGCAGTTCTTC. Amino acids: CASKLAGAHNEQFF.

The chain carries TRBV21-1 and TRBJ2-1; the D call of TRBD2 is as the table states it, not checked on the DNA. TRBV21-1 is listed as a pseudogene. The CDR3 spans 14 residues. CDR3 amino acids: CASSAGPQPNEQFF. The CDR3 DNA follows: TGTGCCAGCAGCGCGGGACCTCAGCCCAATGAGCAGTTCTTC.

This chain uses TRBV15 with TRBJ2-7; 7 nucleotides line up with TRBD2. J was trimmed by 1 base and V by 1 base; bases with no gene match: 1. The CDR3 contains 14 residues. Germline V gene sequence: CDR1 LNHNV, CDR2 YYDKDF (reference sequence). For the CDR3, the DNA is TGTGCCACCAGCAGAGCCGGGGGGTCCTACGAGCAGTACTTC. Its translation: CATSRAGGSYEQYF. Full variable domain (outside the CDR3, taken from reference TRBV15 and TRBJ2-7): DAMVIQNPRYQVTQFGKPVTLSCSQTLNHNVMYWYQQKSSQAPKLLFHYYDKDFNNEADTPDNFQSRRPNTSFCFLDIRSPGLGDTAMYLCATSRAGGSYEQYFGPGTRLTVT.

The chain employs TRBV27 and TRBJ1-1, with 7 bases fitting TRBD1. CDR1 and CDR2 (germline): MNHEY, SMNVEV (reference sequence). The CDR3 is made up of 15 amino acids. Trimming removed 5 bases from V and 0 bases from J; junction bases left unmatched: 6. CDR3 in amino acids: CASSQTGTVNTEAFF. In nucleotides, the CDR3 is TGTGCCAGCAGTCAAACCGGGACAGTGAACACTGAAGCTTTCTTT.

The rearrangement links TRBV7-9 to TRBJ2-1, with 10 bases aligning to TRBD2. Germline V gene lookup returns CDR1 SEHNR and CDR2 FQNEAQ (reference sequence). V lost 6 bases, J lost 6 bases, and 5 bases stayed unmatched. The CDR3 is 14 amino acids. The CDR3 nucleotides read TGTGCCAGCAGACCTAGCGGGGGATTCAATGAGCAGTTCTTC. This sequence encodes CASRPSGGFNEQFF.

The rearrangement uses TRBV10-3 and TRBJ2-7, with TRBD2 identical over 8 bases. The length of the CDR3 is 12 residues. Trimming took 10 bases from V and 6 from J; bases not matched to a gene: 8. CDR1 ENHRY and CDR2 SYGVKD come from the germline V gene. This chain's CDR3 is CASGAGEGEQYF. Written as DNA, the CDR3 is TGTGCCAGTGGAGCGGGAGAAGGCGAGCAGTACTTC.